A selection of T cell receptor beta chains follows, all from one sample in a study of Graves' ophthalmopathy and Graves' hyperthyroidism. TCRdb used MiXCR to reprocess the multiplex PCR reads, holding one entry per CDR3 protein. The sample contains around 1.1 million distinct CDR3 sequences, about 35% of which appear only once. Sequences were obtained from peripheral blood or thyroid tissue (not recorded which). These receptors came from an adult man with Graves' hyperthyroidism. The CDR3 runs from the conserved cysteine through the conserved F or W. Each record gives: V gene, clone size, D gene, J gene, CDR3 protein, CDR3 DNA. D genes are given only for firm matches. Not all rows give a size; the values are once, few, many and, for expanded clones, a class.

>TRBV4-1|many|TRBD2|TRBJ2-7
CASSNRLAGISSYEQYF
TGCGCCAGCAGCAACAGACTAGCGGGGATTTCCTCCTACGAGCAGTACTTC
>TRBV15|few|-|TRBJ1-4
CATSRDYPRGEKLFF
TGTGCCACCAGCAGAGATTACCCGCGGGGCGAAAAACTGTTTTTT
>TRBV20-1|many|-|TRBJ2-7
CSARDRDSSYEQYF
TGCAGTGCTAGAGATCGCGACAGCTCCTACGAGCAGTACTTC
>TRBV6-1|many|TRBD1|TRBJ2-7
CASRDRAFSEQYF
TGTGCCAGCCGGGACAGGGCTTTTTCCGAGCAGTACTTC
>TRBV7-9|-|TRBD1|TRBJ2-5
CASSGGTGVQETQYF
TGTGCCAGCAGTGGGGGGACAGGGGTGCAAGAGACCCAGTACTTC
>TRBV5-8|-|-|TRBJ2-7
CASSRTTGFMTYEQYF
TGTGCCAGCAGCCGGACAACAGGGTTTATGACGTACGAGCAGTACTTC
>TRBV7-2|many|TRBD2|TRBJ2-5
CASSSRPGEGETQYF
TGTGCCAGCAGCTCACGACCTGGGGAGGGGGAGACCCAGTACTTC
>TRBV6-6|-|TRBD1|TRBJ1-4
CASSYLGTGYEKLFF
TGTGCCAGCAGTTACCTTGGGACAGGGTATGAAAAACTGTTTTTT
>TRBV10-3|-|TRBD1|TRBJ1-2
CASWNRGPNYGYAF
TGTGCCAGCTGGAACAGGGGGCCTAACTATGGCTACGCCTTC
>TRBV5-4|many|-|TRBJ2-7
CASRMIGAGEQYF
TGTGCCAGCAGAATGATCGGGGCTGGGGAGCAGTACTTC
>TRBV27|-|-|TRBJ1-5
CASSSDSFNQPQHF
TGTGCCAGCAGCTCTGACAGTTTCAATCAGCCCCAGCATTTT
>TRBV29-1|many|-|TRBJ1-2
CSVVIRGARNYGYTF
TGCAGCGTTGTAATAAGGGGGGCCCGTAACTATGGCTACACCTTC
>TRBV6-2/TRBV6-3|-|TRBD1|TRBJ1-5
CASSLRTGVQPQHF
TGTGCCAGCAGTCTCCGGACAGGGGTTCAGCCCCAGCATTTT
>TRBV29-1|many|TRBD2|TRBJ2-2
CSVYGTSGRTGELFF
TGCAGCGTTTACGGGACTAGCGGGAGAACCGGGGAGCTGTTTTTT
>TRBV10-3|many|-|TRBJ1-1
CAISDLGGRNTEAFF
TGTGCCATCAGTGATCTCGGGGGGCGAAACACTGAAGCTTTCTTT
>TRBV19|few|-|TRBJ1-5
CASSIVGDTFYQPQHF
TGTGCCAGTAGTATAGTGGGGGACACCTTTTATCAGCCCCAGCATTTT
>TRBV12-3/TRBV12-4|-|-|TRBJ2-2
CASFSGLFF
TGTGCCAGCTTCTCGGGGTTGTTTTTT
>TRBV25-1|few|TRBD1|TRBJ1-2
CASHQGQGDGYTF
TGTGCCAGCCACCAGGGGCAGGGGGATGGCTACACCTTC
>TRBV29-1|many|TRBD2|TRBJ2-5
CSVVWTSGSSIETQYF
TGCAGCGTTGTTTGGACTAGCGGATCCTCCATCGAGACCCAGTACTTC
>TRBV12-3/TRBV12-4|few|TRBD1|TRBJ1-4
CASSSSHNRQGRTEKLFF
TGTGCCAGCAGTTCGTCCCACAACCGACAGGGAAGGACTGAAAAACTGTTTTTT
>TRBV12-3/TRBV12-4|-|TRBD1|TRBJ1-4
CASSVDRGRVLIF
TGTGCCAGCAGCGTCGACAGGGGTAGGGTCCTGATTTTT
>TRBV7-2|many|TRBD1|TRBJ1-6
CASSRGQARTPLHF
TGTGCCAGCAGCCGGGGACAGGCGAGGACACCCCTCCACTTT
>TRBV6-6|many|TRBD1|TRBJ2-5
CASVGDREETQYF
TGTGCCAGCGTCGGAGACAGGGAGGAGACCCAGTACTTC
>TRBV6-5|few|-|TRBJ1-2
CASSYSGWDGYTF
TGTGCCAGCAGTTACTCGGGATGGGATGGCTACACCTTC
>TRBV29-1|many|-|TRBJ2-7
CSGNRSSYEQYF
TGCAGCGGAAACAGGAGCTCCTACGAGCAGTACTTC
>TRBV7-3|-|-|TRBJ1-2
CASSPAGGENYGYTF
TGTGCCAGCAGCCCAGCGGGGGGCGAAAACTATGGCTACACCTTC
>TRBV9|many|-|TRBJ1-6
CASSVDSGDGAPYNSPLHF
TGTGCCAGCAGCGTAGACTCGGGGGACGGTGCTCCTTATAATTCACCCCTCCACTTT
>TRBV10-3|-|-|TRBJ2-2
CAIGEDSTNTGELFF
TGTGCCATCGGAGAGGACAGTACGAACACCGGGGAGCTGTTTTTT
>TRBV5-1|many|-|TRBJ1-2
CASSKDGRDNYGYTF
TGCGCCAGCAGCAAGGACGGCAGGGACAACTATGGCTACACCTTC
>TRBV10-3|few|TRBD1|TRBJ1-5
CASSSRDRPNQPQHF
TGTGCCAGCTCGTCCCGGGACAGGCCTAATCAGCCCCAGCATTTT
>TRBV4-1|-|-|TRBJ1-6
CASSLAQYNSPLHF
TGCGCCAGCAGCCTAGCCCAATATAATTCACCCCTCCACTTT
>TRBV20-1|-|-|TRBJ2-7
CSARERNCTYEQYF
TGCAGTGCTAGGGAGAGAAACTGCACCTACGAGCAGTACTTC
>TRBV2|-|TRBD1|TRBJ1-5
CASSYETGISNQPQHF
TGTGCCAGCAGTTACGAGACAGGGATTAGCAATCAGCCCCAGCATTTT
>TRBV11-2|many|-|TRBJ1-2
CASSLGTVLYGYTF
TGTGCCAGCAGCTTAGGGACAGTGCTCTATGGCTACACCTTC
>TRBV6-2/TRBV6-3|few|-|TRBJ1-5
CASSYQGRQNQPQHF
TGTGCCAGCAGTTACCAAGGAAGACAGAATCAGCCCCAGCATTTT
>TRBV4-3|few|-|TRBJ1-3
CASSQWRQASGNTIYF
TGCGCCAGCAGCCAATGGCGACAGGCCTCTGGAAACACCATATATTTT
>TRBV7-9|once|-|TRBJ2-5
CDSSLGGQQETQYF
TGTGACAGCAGCTTGGGGGGACAGCAAGAGACCCAGTACTTC
>TRBV12-3/TRBV12-4|many|TRBD1|TRBJ1-1
CASSTMTGKAYTEAFF
TGTGCCAGCAGTACCATGACAGGGAAGGCGTACACTGAAGCTTTCTTT
>TRBV7-2|many|-|TRBJ2-7
CASSSTGQTYEQYF
TGTGCCAGCAGCAGTACCGGACAGACCTACGAGCAGTACTTC
>TRBV6-2/TRBV6-3|many|-|TRBJ2-7
CASSYLNEQYF
TGTGCCAGCAGTTACCTTAACGAGCAGTACTTC
>TRBV7-9|-|TRBD1|TRBJ2-7
CASSSDRGTDSYEQYF
TGTGCCAGCAGCTCCGACAGGGGGACAGACTCCTACGAGCAGTACTTC
>TRBV7-2|-|-|TRBJ1-4
CASSPKGPPFGKLFF
TGTGCCAGCAGCCCCAAGGGACCGCCTTTCGGAAAACTGTTTTTT
>TRBV29-1|many|TRBD1|TRBJ1-2
CSVEDSPTGRGGYTF
TGCAGCGTTGAAGATTCTCCGACAGGGAGAGGTGGCTACACCTTC
>TRBV30|-|-|TRBJ1-4
CAWSRAGAAEKLFF
TGTGCCTGGAGCCGAGCAGGGGCGGCTGAAAAACTGTTTTTT
>TRBV19|-|-|TRBJ1-5
CATLFGAVNQPQHF
TGTGCCACCCTTTTCGGGGCTGTCAATCAGCCCCAGCATTTT
>TRBV10-3|few|-|TRBJ1-1
CAISETMGPNTEAFF
TGTGCCATCAGTGAGACCATGGGACCGAACACTGAAGCTTTCTTT
>TRBV4-3|few|-|TRBJ2-6
CASSRGSAAGSGANVLTF
TGCGCCAGCAGCCGAGGATCAGCCGCCGGATCTGGGGCCAACGTCCTGACTTTC
>TRBV7-2|many|TRBD1|TRBJ1-2
CASSVQPGGYGYTF
TGTGCCAGCAGCGTGCAACCAGGGGGCTATGGCTACACCTTC
>TRBV12-3/TRBV12-4|many|-|TRBJ1-1
CASGATRADTEAFF
TGTGCCAGCGGCGCGACAAGGGCTGACACTGAAGCTTTCTTT
>TRBV24-1|-|TRBD1|TRBJ2-2
CATSERTGKTGELFF
TGTGCCACCAGTGAAAGGACAGGGAAGACCGGGGAGCTGTTTTTT
>TRBV2|many|-|TRBJ1-4
CASSEFSSSNEKLFF
TGTGCCAGCAGTGAGTTCTCCAGCTCAAATGAAAAACTGTTTTTT
>TRBV9|many|TRBD2|TRBJ2-2
CASSTRGAGVHGELFF
TGTGCCAGCAGCACCCGGGGTGCGGGAGTACACGGGGAGCTGTTTTTT
>TRBV6-5|-|-|TRBJ2-2
CASSARESGELFF
TGTGCCAGCAGTGCCAGGGAATCGGGGGAGCTGTTTTTT
>TRBV7-2|many|-|TRBJ2-5
CASRKTVTRQETQYF
TGTGCCAGCCGCAAAACCGTGACTAGGCAGGAGACCCAGTACTTC